The 4 T cell receptor beta chains below all came from one sample that was sequenced in a study of OX40 agonist ivuxolimab in advanced cancers. Sequenced by immunoSEQ multiplex PCR; TCRdb stores in-frame clones only, minus some. The repertoire holds tens of thousands of clones, about 91% seen once, with around 2.6% in the top ten. Specimen: CD4+ or CD8+ T cells sorted from blood, collected in a trial of the OX40 agonist ivuxolimab. These receptors came from an adult with an advanced solid tumor such as melanoma, head and neck, liver or kidney cancer.

The chain joins TRBV21-1 to TRBJ2-1. TRBV21-1 is marked as a pseudogene. The CDR3 has 16 amino acids. CDR3 nucleotide sequence: TGTGCCAGCAGCAGCTCAGACGGCAATGAATTGAGTGAGCAGTTCTTC. The encoded protein is CASSSSDGNELSEQFF.

The rearrangement joins TRBV10-1 to TRBJ2-1; D is ambiguous. Germline V CDR1 and CDR2: WNHNN, SYGVQD (reference sequence). This CDR3 is built from 14 residues. V gave up 1 base and J gave up 6 bases, with 10 bases separating them. The CDR3 sequence is CASSEFTSRNEQFF. The CDR3 region has the DNA TGCGCCAGCAGTGAGTTCACTTCGCGCAATGAGCAGTTCTTC.

The chain has TRBV28 and TRBJ2-7; TRBD2 aligns across 10 bases. This CDR3 is 15 amino acids long. V was pared by 2 bases and J by 6 bases, with 7 bases of the junction left unmatched. Germline assignment: CDR1 MDHEN and CDR2 SYDVKM. The CDR3 sequence is CASSLGLAGVREQYF. For the CDR3, the DNA is TGTGCCAGCAGTTTAGGCCTAGCGGGAGTCCGCGAGCAGTACTTC. Full variable domain (outside the CDR3, taken from reference TRBV28 and TRBJ2-7): DVKVTQSSRYLVKRTGEKVFLECVQDMDHENMFWYRQDPGLGLRLIYFSYDVKMKEKGDIPEGYSVSREKKERFSLILESASTNQTSMYLCASSLGLAGVREQYFGPGTRLTVT.

The chain uses TRBV5-4 and TRBJ2-2; D is perhaps TRBD2 (5 bases). From germline, CDR1 is SGHNT and CDR2 YYREEE (reference sequence). CDR3 length equals 16 residues. Trimming pared 4 bases from V and 4 bases from J, leaving 17 bases between. CDR3 sequence: CASSTGMGSSTGELFF. DNA of the CDR3: TGTGCCAGCAGCACGGGGATGGGTAGCAGCACCGGGGAGCTGTTTTTT.